These T cell receptor beta chains were read from a single sample in a study of technical replicates of blood from several donors. Clones were read by immunoSEQ multiplex PCR, and TCRdb kept only the in-frame ones, dropping some. Of some 93,000 clones in the sample, 95% are singletons; the top ten hold over 0.25%. The sequencing sample was made of T cells isolated from PBMCs. The receptors derive from a human donor in good health. Each CDR3 is given with its conserved first and last residue.

j_call	v_call	cdr3_aa
TRBJ2-3	TRBV10-3	CAISGSSGPWDTQYF
TRBJ1-4	TRBV12-5	CASGLVPTGKRTNEKLFF
TRBJ2-2	TRBV5-1	CASSLENRLLTGELFF
TRBJ2-1	TRBV4-1	CASSQVRLAGSYNEQFF
TRBJ2-5	TRBV18	CASSPRQGEEAQYF
TRBJ2-1	TRBV7-2	CASRLAGDNEQFF
TRBJ2-7	TRBV4-1	CASSPKRGTSGRYEQYF
TRBJ2-1	TRBV6-5	CASTRVLAGGSEQFF
TRBJ2-5	TRBV2	CASRRRQETQYF
TRBJ1-2	TRBV28	CASTEARNGYTF
TRBJ1-4	TRBV27	CASTPLAGEKLFF
TRBJ1-1	TRBV28	CASSLSGDSSFF
TRBJ2-1	TRBV14	CASSPTRQGSSEQFF
TRBJ1-1	TRBV5-1	CASSRGETLNTEAFF
TRBJ2-1	TRBV15	CATSRDRRSEQFF
TRBJ2-1	TRBV6-4	CASSDSMQRGSYNEQFF
TRBJ2-7	TRBV5-1	CASSLGASGYAYEQYF
TRBJ2-1	TRBV19	CASSISRRGEQFF
TRBJ1-1	TRBV7-3	CASSLTGNTEAFF
TRBJ1-2	TRBV6-1	CASSEPSYRINNYGYTF
TRBJ2-1	TRBV30	CAWSTGTSGSNEQFF
TRBJ2-3	TRBV2	CASSQLAGWPDTQYF
TRBJ1-5	TRBV27	CASSLGATNQPQHF
TRBJ2-1	TRBV19	CASVARTYNEQFF
TRBJ1-4	TRBV19	CASMRGKKAEKLFF
TRBJ2-3	TRBV7-3	CASSLTTGGGTDTQYF
TRBJ1-5	TRBV6-5	CASSYWEDQPQHF
TRBJ2-7	TRBV27	CASSSRTDSEGEQYF
TRBJ1-5	TRBV6-1	CASSGTSQPQHF
TRBJ2-7	TRBV6-5	CASSYYASGSYEQYF
TRBJ2-2	TRBV15	CATSQGANTGELFF
TRBJ1-6	TRBV4-2	CASSQQGNSPLHF
TRBJ1-1	TRBV5-1	CASSLVSGDTEAFF